This paragraph covers one T cell receptor (beta chain) sequence. This clone's antigen is unknown. Per-base qualities were not stored, and no clone one base away is much larger. The sample comes from a study of blood T cells in healthy people across ages (dated by TCRdb to the mid-2010s). General notes on the study: In model experiments, template switching captured roughly one uniquely barcoded TCR beta cDNA molecule for every two T cells. Using deep sequencing normalized with unique cDNA molecular identifiers, the study measured how TCR beta repertoire diversity changes with age. The donors were split into four age groups: young (average about 16 years), middle-aged (roughly 39), aged (around 67) and long-lived (more than 80). Using the same blood draw, the study looked at two additional independent replicas of 1 million unique cDNA reads for two donors, one aged 18 to 29 and the other aged 80 or older. Donors of different ages were randomly distributed across sequencing lanes to avoid experimental bias.

General study outcomes and caveats: Because donor CMV infection status was unknown, age-related changes in expanded clonotypes were potentially confounded. Total diversity estimates from one million sequenced T cells were considered lower bounds and underestimates. As age increased, observed TCR beta diversity per million T cells dropped in a roughly linear way, and a significant reduction was already evident by age 40. Since profiling was done on bulk unsorted PBMCs, naive and antigen-experienced compartments could not be conclusively compared. There was a strong correlation between observed TCR beta diversity and the percentage of naive T cells measured by flow cytometry. The long-lived group showed more naive CD4+ T cells, fewer expanded clones and increased TCR diversity than the aged group, suggesting age selection.

The approximately 39 donors, aged about 6 to 100 years, were systemically healthy Caucasian individuals from Russia. About 10 milliliters of peripheral blood were collected from each donor into EDTA-treated Vacutainer tubes. PBMCs were isolated by Ficoll-Paque density-gradient centrifugation, with at least 7 million obtained per sample. Trizol reagent was used to extract total RNA from PBMCs, with at least 6 micrograms per sample. Naive CD45RAhigh/CD27high T cell percentages were measured by flow cytometry on a PBMC aliquot from every donor. The CDR3 holds 15 amino acids from the cysteine to the phenylalanine. Left in the record is the CDR3 DNA by itself, 45 bases read in frame from the first base. V ends up 4 bases short and J 2 bases short, with an unmatched junction base count of 5. The germline V gene sets CDR1 to SNHLY and CDR2 to FYNNEI. Libraries were constructed by 5' RACE. Sequenced using an Illumina HiSeq 2500. A second PCR of roughly 6 to 11 cycles was performed with a sample-barcoded 5' primer and a J-beta primer mix. A template-switch 5' adaptor carrying 12 random nucleotides introduced a unique molecular identifier onto each TCR beta cDNA molecule. Each sample yielded at least 3 million CDR3-containing paired-end reads. All of the RNA was converted into first-strand cDNA using the Mint cDNA synthesis kit, with a TRBC-specific oligonucleotide serving as the primer. After uracil-DNA glycosylase treatment, a first 18-cycle PCR used universal primers M1SS and BC2_uni_R on all cDNA. Under the source paper's analysis protocol: For normalization, 1 million high-quality reads were randomly selected from each sample, with every read carrying a distinct molecular identifier. Instead of being binned into consensus sequences, reads with shared molecular identifiers were discarded. MiTCR, run with a Q25 quality threshold and the strictest error-elimination algorithm, handled CDR3 identification, clonotype clustering and error correction. A nonparametric unseen species model with Euler transformation was used to estimate lower-bound total TCR beta diversity. TCRdb handled the public reads itself, with Q25 trimming in fastp and clone calling in MiXCR, and kept productive beta chains. CDR3 protein sequences are deduplicated, and each keeps its most common genes and DNA. It is TCRdb's table, rather than the study itself, that gives the V and J calls and clone size. The sample table contains about 1.5 million distinct CDR3 sequences; only one count was recorded for roughly 40% of them. The ten largest clones take up 7% to 9.5% of the sample.

This clonotype was obtained from a young woman in good health. Input material: blood. The V gene is TRBV2 and the J gene is TRBJ2-5; the central 9 bases match TRBD1. Here is the DNA: TGTGCCAGCAGTGGGCGACAGGGGGGGCAAGAGACCCAGTACTTC. This is translated as CASSGRQGGQETQYF.